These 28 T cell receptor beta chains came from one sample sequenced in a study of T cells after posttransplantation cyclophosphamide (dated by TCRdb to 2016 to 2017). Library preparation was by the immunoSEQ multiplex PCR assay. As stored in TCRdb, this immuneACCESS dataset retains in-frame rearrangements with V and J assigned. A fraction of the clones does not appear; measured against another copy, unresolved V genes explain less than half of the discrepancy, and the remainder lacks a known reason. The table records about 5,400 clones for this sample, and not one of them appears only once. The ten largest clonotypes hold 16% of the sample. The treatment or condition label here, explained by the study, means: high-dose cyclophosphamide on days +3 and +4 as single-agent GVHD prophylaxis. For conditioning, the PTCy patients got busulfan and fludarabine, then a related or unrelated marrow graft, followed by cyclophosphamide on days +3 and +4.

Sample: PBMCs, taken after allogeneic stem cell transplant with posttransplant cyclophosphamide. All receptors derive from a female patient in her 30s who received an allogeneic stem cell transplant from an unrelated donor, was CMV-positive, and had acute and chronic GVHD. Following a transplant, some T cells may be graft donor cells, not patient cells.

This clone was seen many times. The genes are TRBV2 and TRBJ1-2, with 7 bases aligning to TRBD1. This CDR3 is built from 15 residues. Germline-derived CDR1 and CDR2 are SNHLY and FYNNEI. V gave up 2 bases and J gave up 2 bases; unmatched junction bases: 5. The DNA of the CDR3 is TGTGCCAGCAGTGAAATAGGGGGCAACAACTATGGCTACACCTTC. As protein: CASSEIGGNNYGYTF.

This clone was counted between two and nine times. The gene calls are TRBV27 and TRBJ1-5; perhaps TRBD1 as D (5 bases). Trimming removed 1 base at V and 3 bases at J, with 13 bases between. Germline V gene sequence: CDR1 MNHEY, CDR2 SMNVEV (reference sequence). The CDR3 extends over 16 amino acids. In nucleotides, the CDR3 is TGTGCCAGCAGTTTATTCAACCCCGGACACAATCAGCCCCAGCATTTT. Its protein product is CASSLFNPGHNQPQHF.

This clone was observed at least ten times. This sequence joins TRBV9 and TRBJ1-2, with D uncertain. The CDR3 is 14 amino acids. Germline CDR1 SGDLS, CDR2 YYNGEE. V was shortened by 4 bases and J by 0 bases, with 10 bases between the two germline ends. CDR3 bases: TGTGCCAGCAGCCCAACGGGGTCTAACTATGGCTACACCTTC. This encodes CASSPTGSNYGYTF.

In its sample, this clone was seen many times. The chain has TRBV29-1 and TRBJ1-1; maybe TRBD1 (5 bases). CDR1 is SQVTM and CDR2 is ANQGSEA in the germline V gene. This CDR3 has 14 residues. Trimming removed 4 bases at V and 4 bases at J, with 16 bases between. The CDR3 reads CSVGGGQGATEAFF. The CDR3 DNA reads TGCAGCGTTGGAGGAGGGCAGGGAGCCACTGAAGCTTTCTTT.

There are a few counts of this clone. The DNA of the CDR3 is TGTGCCAGCAGCGTAGACAGGGCTGGGTTCAATGAGCAGTTCTTC. It is translated as CASSVDRAGFNEQFF. The rearrangement joins TRBV9 to TRBJ2-1, with D possibly matching TRBD1 (6 bases). This CDR3 has 15 residues. V dropped 0 bases and J dropped 6 bases, with 13 bases sitting between them. The germline gives CDR1 SGDLS, CDR2 YYNGEE. Supplemented by reference TRBV9 and TRBJ2-1, the full variable domain reads DSGVTQTPKHLITATGQRVTLRCSPRSGDLSVYWYQQSLDQGLQFLIQYYNGEERAKGNILERFSAQQFPDLHSELNLSSLELGDSALYFCASSVDRAGFNEQFFGPGTRLTVL.

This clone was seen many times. CDR3 amino acids: CATTDRTYEQYF. CDR3 sequence (DNA): TGTGCCACTACTGACAGGACCTACGAGCAGTACTTC. V and J are TRBV19 and TRBJ2-7; D perhaps matches TRBD1 (6 bases). Germline V lookup: CDR1 LNHDA, CDR2 SQIVND (reference sequence). Between the trimmed V and J ends, which lost 10 bases and 2 bases, there was a span of 12 bases. The CDR3 length is 12 residues.

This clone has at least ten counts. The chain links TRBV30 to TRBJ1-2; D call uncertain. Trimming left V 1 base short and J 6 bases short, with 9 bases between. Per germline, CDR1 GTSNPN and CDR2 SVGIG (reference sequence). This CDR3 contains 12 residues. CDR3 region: CAWSERGNGYTF. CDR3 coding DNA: TGTGCCTGGAGTGAAAGAGGGAATGGCTACACCTTC. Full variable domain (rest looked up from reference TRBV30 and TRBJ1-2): SQTIHQWPATLVQPVGSPLSLECTVEGTSNPNLYWYRQAAGRGLQLLFYSVGIGQISSEVPQNLSASRPQDRQFILSSKKLLLSDSGFYLCAWSERGNGYTFGSGTRLTVV.

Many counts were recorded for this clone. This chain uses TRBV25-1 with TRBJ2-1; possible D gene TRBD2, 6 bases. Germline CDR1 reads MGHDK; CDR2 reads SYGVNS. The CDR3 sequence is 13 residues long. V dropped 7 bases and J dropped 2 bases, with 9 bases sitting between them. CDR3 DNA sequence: TGTGCCAGCAAGGGACTGCCCTACAATGAGCAGTTCTTC. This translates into CASKGLPYNEQFF.

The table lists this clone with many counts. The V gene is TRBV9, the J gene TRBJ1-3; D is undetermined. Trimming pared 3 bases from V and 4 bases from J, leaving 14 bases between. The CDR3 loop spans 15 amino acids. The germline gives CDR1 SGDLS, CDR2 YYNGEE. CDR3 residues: CASSGVRGPGNTIYF. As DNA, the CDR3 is TGTGCCAGCAGCGGAGTTCGAGGGCCCGGAAACACCATATATTTT.

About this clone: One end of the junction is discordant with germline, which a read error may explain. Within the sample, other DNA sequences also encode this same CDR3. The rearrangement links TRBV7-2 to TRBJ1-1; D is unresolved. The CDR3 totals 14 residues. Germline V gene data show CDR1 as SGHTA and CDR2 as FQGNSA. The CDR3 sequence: CASSLVSEGTEAFF. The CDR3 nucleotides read TGTGCCAGCAGCTTAGTGTCAGAGGGCACTGAAGCCTTCTTT.

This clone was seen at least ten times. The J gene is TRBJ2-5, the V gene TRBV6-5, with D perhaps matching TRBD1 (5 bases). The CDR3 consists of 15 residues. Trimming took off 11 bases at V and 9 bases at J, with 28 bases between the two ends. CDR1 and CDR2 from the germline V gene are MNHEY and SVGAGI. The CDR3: CAGAGMDPWGEAQYF. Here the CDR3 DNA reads TGTGCCGGGGCAGGCATGGATCCATGGGGTGAGGCCCAGTACTTC.

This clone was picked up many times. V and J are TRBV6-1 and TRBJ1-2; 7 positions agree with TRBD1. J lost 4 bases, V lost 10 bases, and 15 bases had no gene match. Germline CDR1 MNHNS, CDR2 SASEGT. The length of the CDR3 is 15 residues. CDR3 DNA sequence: TGTGCCATAAACAAGGGGAGACAGGGAGGCTATGGCTACACCTTC. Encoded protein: CAINKGRQGGYGYTF.

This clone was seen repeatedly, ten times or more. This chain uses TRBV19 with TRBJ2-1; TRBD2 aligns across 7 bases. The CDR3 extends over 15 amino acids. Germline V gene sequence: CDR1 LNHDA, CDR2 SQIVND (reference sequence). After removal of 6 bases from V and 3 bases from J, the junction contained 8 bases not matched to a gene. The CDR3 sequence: CASSLRGDYYNEQFF. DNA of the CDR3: TGTGCCAGTAGCCTTCGTGGGGACTACTACAATGAGCAGTTCTTC.

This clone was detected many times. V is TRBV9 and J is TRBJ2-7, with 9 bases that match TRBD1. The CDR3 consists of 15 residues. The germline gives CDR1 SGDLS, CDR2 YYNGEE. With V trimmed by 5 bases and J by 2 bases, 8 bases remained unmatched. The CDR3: CASSERTGAAYEQYF. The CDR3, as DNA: TGTGCCAGCAGTGAACGGACAGGGGCAGCCTACGAGCAGTACTTC.

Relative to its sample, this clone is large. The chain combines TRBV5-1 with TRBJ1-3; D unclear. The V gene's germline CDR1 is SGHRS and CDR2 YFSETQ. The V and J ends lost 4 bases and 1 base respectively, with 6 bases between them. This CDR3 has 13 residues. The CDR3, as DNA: TGCGCCAGCAGCCGGGAGTCTGGAAACACCATATATTTT. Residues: CASSRESGNTIYF. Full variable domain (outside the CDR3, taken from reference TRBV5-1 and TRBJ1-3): KAGVTQTPRYLIKTRGQQVTLSCSPISGHRSVSWYQQTPGQGLQFLFEYFSETQRNKGNFPGRFSGRQFSNSRSEMNVSTLELGDSALYLCASSRESGNTIYFGEGSWLTVV.

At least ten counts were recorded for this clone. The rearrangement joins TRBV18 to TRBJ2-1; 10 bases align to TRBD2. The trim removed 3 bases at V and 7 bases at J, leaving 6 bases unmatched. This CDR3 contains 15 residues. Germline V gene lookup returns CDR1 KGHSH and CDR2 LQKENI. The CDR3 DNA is TGTGCCAGCTCACCGATAGCGGGAGGATGGAATGAGCAGTTCTTC. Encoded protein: CASSPIAGGWNEQFF. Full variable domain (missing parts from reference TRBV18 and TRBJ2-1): NAGVMQNPRHLVRRRGQEARLRCSPMKGHSHVYWYRQLPEEGLKFMVYLQKENIIDESGMPKERFSAEFPKEGPSILRIQQVVRGDSAAYFCASSPIAGGWNEQFFGPGTRLTVL.

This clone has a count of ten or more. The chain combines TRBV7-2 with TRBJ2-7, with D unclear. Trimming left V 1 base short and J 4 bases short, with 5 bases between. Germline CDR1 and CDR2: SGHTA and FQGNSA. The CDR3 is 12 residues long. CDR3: CASSLDKYEQYF. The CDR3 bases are TGTGCCAGCAGCTTAGATAAATACGAGCAGTACTTC. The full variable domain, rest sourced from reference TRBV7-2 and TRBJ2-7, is GAGVSQSPSNKVTEKGKDVELRCDPISGHTALYWYRQSLGQGLEFLIYFQGNSAPDKSGLPSDRFSAERTGGSVSTLTIQRTQQEDSAVYLCASSLDKYEQYFGPGTRLTVT.

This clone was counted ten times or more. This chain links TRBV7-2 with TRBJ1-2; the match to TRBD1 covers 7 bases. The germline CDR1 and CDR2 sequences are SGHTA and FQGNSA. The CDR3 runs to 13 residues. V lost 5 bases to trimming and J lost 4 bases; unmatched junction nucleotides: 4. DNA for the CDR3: TGTGCCAGCAGCATACGACAGGGCTATGGCTACACCTTC. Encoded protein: CASSIRQGYGYTF.

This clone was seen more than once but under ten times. The DNA of the CDR3 is TGTGCCAGCAGCCCTAGCGGGACCCGTTCATACGAGCAGTACTTC. This codes for CASSPSGTRSYEQYF. J is TRBJ2-5 and V is TRBV7-2, with 9 bases lining up with TRBD2. The J call is uncertain, as TRBJ2-7 better fits the DNA end. Germline CDR1 is SGHTA and CDR2 is FQGNSA. The CDR3 extends over 15 amino acids.

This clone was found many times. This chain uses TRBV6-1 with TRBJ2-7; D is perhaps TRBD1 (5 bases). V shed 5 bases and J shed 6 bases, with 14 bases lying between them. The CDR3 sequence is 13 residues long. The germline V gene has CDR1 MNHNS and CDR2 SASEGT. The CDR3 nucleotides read TGTGCCAGCAGTCACGCAGGGATTCCCGAGCAGTACTTC. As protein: CASSHAGIPEQYF.

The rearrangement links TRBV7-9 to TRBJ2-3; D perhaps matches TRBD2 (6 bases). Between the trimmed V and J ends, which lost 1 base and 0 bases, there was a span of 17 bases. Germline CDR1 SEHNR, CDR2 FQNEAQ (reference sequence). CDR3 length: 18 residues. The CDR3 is CASSLVPGTGGSTDTQYF. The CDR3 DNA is TGTGCCAGCAGCTTAGTCCCAGGGACTGGCGGCAGCACAGATACGCAGTATTTT.

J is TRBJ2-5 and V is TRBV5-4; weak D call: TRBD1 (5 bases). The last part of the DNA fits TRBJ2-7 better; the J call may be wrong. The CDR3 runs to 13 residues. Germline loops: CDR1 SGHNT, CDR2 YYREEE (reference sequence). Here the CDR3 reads CASSLRGLDEQYF. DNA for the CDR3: TGTGCCAGCAGCTTAAGGGGCCTGGACGAGCAGTACTTC.

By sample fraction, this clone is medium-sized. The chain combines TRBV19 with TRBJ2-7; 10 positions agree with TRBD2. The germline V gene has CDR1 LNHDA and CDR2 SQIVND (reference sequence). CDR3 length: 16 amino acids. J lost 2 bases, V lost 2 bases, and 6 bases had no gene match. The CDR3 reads CASSIRLAGQPYEQYF. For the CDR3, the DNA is TGTGCCAGTAGTATACGACTAGCGGGCCAACCCTACGAGCAGTACTTC.

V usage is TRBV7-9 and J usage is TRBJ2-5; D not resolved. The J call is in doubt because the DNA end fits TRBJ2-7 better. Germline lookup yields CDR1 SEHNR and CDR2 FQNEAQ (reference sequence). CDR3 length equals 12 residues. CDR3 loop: CASSSTSYEQYF. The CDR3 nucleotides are TGTGCCAGCAGTTCTACGAGCTACGAGCAGTACTTC.

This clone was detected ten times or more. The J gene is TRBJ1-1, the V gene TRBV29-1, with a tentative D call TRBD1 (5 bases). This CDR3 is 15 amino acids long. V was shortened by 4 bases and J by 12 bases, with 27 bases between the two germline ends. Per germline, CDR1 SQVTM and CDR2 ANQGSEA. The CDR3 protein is CSVVEWGDAPKVTFF. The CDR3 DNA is TGCAGCGTTGTCGAGTGGGGGGATGCGCCTAAGGTAACTTTCTTT.

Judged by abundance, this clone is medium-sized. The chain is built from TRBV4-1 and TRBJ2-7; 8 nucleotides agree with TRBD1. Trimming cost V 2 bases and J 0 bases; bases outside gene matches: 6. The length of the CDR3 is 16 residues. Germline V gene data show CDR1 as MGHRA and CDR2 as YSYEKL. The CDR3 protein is CASSQPWTGNSYEQYF. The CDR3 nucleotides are TGCGCCAGCAGCCAACCTTGGACAGGGAACTCCTACGAGCAGTACTTC.

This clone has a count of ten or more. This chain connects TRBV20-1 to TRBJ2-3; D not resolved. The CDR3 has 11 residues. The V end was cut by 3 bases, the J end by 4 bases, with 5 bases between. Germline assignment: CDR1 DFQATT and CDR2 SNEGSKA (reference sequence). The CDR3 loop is CSASQADTQYF. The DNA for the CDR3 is TGCAGTGCTAGTCAGGCAGATACGCAGTATTTT.

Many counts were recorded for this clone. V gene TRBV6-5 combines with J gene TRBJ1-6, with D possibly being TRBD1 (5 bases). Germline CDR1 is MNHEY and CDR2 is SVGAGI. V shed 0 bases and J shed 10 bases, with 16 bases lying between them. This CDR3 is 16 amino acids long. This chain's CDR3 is CASSYSRGGEGSPLHF. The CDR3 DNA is TGTGCCAGCAGTTACTCCCGGGGGGGGGAAGGATCACCCCTCCACTTT.